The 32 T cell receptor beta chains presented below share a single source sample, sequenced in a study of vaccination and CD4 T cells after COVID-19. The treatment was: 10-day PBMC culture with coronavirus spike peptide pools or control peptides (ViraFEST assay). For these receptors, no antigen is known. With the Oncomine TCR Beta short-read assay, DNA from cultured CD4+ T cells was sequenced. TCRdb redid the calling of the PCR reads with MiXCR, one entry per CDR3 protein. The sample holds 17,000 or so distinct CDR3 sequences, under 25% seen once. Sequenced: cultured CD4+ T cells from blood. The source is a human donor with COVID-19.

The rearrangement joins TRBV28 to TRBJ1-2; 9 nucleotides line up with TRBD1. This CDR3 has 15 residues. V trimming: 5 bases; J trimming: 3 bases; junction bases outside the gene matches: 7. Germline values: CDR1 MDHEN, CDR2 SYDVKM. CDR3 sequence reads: CASSIMGQGDYGYTF. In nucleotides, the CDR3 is TGTGCCAGCAGTATTATGGGACAGGGTGACTATGGCTACACCTTC.

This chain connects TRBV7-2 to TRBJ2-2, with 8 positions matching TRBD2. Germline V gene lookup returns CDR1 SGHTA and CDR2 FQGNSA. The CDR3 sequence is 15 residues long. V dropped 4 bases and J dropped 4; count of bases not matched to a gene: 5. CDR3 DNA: TGTGCCAGCAGCTCCCGGGGGGGCCTCACCGGGGAGCTGTTTTTT. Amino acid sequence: CASSSRGGLTGELFF.

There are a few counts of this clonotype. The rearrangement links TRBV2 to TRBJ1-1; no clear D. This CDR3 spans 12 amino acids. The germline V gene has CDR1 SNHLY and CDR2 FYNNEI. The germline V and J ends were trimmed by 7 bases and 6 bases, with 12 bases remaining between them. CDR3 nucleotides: TGTGCCAGCACATTACGGGTTCCTGAAGCTTTCTTT. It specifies CASTLRVPEAFF.

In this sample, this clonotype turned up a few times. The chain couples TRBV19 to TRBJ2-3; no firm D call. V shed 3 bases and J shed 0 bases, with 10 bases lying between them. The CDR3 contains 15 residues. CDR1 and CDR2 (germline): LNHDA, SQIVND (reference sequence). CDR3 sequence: CASSIGPSSTDTQYF. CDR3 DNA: TGTGCCAGTAGTATTGGTCCGTCTAGCACAGATACGCAGTATTTT.

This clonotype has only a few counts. As DNA, the CDR3 is TGTGCCATCAGTGGATCGGGACAGGGGCTGGACACCATATATTTT. It codes for CAISGSGQGLDTIYF. This sequence joins TRBV10-3 and TRBJ1-3, with 10 bases that match TRBD1. Trimming at V came to 4 bases and at J to 8 bases, leaving 8 bases not matched to a gene. This CDR3 has 15 residues. CDR1 ENHRY and CDR2 SYGVKD come from the germline V gene.

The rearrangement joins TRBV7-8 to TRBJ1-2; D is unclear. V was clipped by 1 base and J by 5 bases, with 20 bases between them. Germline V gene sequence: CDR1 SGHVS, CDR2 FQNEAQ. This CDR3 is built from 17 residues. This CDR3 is CASSLEREPWSAYGYTF. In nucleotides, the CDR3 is TGTGCCAGCAGCTTAGAAAGGGAACCTTGGTCGGCTTATGGCTACACCTTC. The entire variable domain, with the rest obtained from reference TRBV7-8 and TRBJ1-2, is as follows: GAGVSQSPRYKVAKRGQDVALRCDPISGHVSLFWYQQALGQGPEFLTYFQNEAQLDKSGLPSDRFFAERPEGSVSTLKIQRTQQEDSAVYLCASSLEREPWSAYGYTFGSGTRLTVV.

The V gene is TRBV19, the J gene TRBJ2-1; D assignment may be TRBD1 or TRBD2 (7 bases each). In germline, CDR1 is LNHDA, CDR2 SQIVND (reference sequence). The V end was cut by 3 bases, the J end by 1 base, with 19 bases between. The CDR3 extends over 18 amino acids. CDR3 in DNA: TGTGCCAGTAGTATTTTCAGGGGGGGCGGAGGGTCCTACAATGAGCAGTTCTTC. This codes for CASSIFRGGGGSYNEQFF.

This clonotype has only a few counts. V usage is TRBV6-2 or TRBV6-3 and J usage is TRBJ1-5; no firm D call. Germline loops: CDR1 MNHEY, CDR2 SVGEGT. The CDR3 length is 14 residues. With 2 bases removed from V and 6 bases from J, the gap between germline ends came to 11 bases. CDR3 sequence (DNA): TGTGCCAGCAGTTACACGGCGGGAGTTCAGCCCCAGCATTTT. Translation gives CASSYTAGVQPQHF.

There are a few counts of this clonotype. CDR3: CASSDGGGLRDSPLHF. For the CDR3, the DNA is TGTGCCAGCAGTGACGGCGGGGGGCTTAGGGACTCACCCCTCCACTTT. The chain recombines TRBV6-1 with TRBJ1-6; a possible D gene is TRBD1 (6 bases). V shed 3 bases and J shed 10 bases, with 19 bases lying between them. The CDR3 length is 16 residues. In germline, CDR1 is MNHNS, CDR2 SASEGT.

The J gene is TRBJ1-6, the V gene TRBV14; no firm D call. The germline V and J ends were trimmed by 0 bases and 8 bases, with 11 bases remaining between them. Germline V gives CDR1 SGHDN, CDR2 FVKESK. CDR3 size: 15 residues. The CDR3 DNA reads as TGTGCCAGCAGCCAAGACCCAGGAAAGTATTCACCCCTCCACTTT. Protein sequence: CASSQDPGKYSPLHF.

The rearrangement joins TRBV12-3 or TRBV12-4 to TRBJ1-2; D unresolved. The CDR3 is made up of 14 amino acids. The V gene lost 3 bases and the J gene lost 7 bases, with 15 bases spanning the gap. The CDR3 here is CASSFGGGSGGYTF. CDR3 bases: TGTGCCAGCAGTTTTGGTGGCGGGTCGGGTGGCTACACCTTC.

The DNA of the CDR3 is TGTGCCAGCAGAGAGAGCAGGGGGGTCAATCAGCCCCAGCATTTT. It codes for CASRESRGVNQPQHF. This sequence joins TRBV6-1 and TRBJ1-5; 7 bases are shared with TRBD1. V gave up 6 bases and J gave up 3 bases; unmatched junction bases: 8. Per the germline V gene, CDR1 is MNHNS and CDR2 is SASEGT. This CDR3 is 15 amino acids long.

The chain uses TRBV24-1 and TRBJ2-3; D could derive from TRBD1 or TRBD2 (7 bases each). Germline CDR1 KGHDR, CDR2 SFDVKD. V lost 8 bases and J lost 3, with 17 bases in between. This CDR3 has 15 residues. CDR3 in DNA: TGTGCCACCACCCCAGGGGGGGAGGGAACAGATACGCAGTATTTT. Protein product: CATTPGGEGTDTQYF.

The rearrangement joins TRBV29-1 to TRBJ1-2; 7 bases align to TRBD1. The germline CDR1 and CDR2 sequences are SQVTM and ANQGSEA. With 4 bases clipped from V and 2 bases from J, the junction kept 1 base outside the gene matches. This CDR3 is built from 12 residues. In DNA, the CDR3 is TGCAGCGTTGGGGGACAGAACTATGGCTACACCTTC. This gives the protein CSVGGQNYGYTF.

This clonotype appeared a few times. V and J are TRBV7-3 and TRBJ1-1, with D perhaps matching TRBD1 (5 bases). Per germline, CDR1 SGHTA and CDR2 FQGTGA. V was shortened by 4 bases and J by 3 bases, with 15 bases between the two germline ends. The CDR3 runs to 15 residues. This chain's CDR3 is CASSSSGGDYTEAFF. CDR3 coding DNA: TGTGCCAGCAGCTCCTCGGGGGGGGACTACACTGAAGCTTTCTTT.

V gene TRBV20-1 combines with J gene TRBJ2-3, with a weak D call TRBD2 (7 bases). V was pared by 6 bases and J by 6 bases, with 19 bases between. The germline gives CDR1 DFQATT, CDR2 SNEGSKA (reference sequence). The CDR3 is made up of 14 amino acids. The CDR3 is CSASLGGPSDTQYF. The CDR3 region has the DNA TGCAGTGCCAGTTTGGGGGGGCCAAGCGATACGCAGTATTTT.

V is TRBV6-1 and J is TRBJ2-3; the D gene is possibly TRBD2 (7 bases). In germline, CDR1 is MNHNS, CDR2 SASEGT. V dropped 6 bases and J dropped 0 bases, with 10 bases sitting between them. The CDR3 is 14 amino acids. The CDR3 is CASRKGGSTDTQYF. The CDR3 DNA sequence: TGTGCCAGCAGAAAGGGGGGGAGCACAGATACGCAGTATTTT.

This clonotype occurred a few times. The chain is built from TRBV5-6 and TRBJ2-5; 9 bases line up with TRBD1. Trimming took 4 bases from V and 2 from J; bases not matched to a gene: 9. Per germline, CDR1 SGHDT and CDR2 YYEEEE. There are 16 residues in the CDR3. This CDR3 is CASSTPGTGKQETQYF. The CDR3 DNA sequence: TGTGCCAGCAGCACGCCCGGGACAGGGAAACAAGAGACCCAGTACTTC.

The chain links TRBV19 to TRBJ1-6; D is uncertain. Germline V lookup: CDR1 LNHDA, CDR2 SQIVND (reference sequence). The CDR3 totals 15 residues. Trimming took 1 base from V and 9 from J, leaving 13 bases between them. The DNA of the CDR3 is TGTGCCAGTAGTATAGCCGGAGCAATGGGTTCACCCCTCCACTTT. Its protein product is CASSIAGAMGSPLHF.

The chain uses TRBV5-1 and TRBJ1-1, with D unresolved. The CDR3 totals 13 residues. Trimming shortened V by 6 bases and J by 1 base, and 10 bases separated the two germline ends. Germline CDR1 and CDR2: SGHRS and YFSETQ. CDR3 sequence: CASKVLKNTEAFF. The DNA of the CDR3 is TGCGCCAGCAAGGTCCTAAAGAACACTGAAGCTTTCTTT.

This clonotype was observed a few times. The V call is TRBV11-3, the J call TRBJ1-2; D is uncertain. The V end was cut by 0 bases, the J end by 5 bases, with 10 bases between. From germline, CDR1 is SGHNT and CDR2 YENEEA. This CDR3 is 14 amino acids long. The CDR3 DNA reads TGTGCCAGCAGCTTAGATAATTACAGTTATGGCTACACCTTC. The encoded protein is CASSLDNYSYGYTF.

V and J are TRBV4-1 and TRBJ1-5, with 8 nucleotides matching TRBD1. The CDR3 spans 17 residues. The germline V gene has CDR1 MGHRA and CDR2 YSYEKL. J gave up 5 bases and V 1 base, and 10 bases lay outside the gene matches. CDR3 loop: CASSQAGAQGEYQPQHF. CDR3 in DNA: TGCGCCAGCAGCCAAGCCGGAGCACAGGGGGAATATCAGCCCCAGCATTTT.

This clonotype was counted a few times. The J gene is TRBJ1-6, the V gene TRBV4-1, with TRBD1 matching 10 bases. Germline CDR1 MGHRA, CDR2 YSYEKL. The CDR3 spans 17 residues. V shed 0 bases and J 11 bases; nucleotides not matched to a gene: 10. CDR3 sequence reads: CASSQDPSRDRGPPLHF. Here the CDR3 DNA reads TGCGCCAGCAGCCAAGACCCAAGTAGGGACAGGGGCCCACCCCTCCACTTT.

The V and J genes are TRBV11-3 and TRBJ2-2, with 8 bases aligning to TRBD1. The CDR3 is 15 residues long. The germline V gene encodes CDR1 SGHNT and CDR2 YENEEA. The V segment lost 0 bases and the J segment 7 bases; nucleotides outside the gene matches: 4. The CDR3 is CASSLDRGLIGELFF. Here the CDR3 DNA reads TGTGCCAGCAGCTTAGACAGGGGGCTAATCGGGGAGCTGTTTTTT.

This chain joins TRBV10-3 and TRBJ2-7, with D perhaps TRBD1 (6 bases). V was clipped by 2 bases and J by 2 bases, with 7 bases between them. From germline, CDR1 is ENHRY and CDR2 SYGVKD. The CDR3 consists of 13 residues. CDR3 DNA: TGTGCCATCAGTGAGACAGGGACCTACGAGCAGTACTTC. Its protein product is CAISETGTYEQYF.

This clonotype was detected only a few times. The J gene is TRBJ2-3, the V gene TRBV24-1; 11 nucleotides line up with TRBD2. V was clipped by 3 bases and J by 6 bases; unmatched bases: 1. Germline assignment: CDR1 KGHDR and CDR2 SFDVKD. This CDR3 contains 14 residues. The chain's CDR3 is CATSDTSGSDTQYF. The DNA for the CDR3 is TGTGCCACCAGTGATACTAGCGGGAGCGATACGCAGTATTTT.

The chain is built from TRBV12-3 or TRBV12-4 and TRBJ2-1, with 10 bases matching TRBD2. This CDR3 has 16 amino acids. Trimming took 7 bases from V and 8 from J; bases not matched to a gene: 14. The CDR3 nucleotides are TGTGCCAGCACCCTCCTACTAGCGGGGCTTCTACATGAGCAGTTCTTC. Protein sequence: CASTLLLAGLLHEQFF.

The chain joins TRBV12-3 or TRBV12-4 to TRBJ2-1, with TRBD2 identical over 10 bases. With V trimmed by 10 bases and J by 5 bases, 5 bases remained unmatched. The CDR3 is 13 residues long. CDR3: CAIRTSGHNEQFF. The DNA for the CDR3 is TGTGCCATCCGGACTAGCGGTCACAATGAGCAGTTCTTC.

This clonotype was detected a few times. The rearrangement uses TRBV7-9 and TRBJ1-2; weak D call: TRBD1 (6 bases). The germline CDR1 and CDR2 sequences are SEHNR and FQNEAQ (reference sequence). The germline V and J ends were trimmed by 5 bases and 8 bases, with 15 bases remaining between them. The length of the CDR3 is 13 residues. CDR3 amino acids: CASSQVGAQGYTF. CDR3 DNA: TGTGCCAGCAGCCAGGTGGGGGCGCAAGGCTACACCTTC.

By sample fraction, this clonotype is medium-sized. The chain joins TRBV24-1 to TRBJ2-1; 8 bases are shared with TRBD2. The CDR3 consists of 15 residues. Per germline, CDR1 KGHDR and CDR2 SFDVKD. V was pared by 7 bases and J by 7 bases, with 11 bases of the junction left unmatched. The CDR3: CATSESGGVGNEQFF. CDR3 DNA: TGTGCCACCAGCGAGTCCGGGGGGGTAGGGAATGAGCAGTTCTTC.

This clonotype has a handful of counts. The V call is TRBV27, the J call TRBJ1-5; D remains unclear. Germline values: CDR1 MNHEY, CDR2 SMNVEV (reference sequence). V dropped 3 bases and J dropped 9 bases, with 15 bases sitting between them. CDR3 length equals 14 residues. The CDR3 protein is CASSFGQAQWPQHF. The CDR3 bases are TGTGCCAGCAGTTTCGGGCAGGCCCAGTGGCCCCAGCATTTT.

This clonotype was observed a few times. As DNA, the CDR3 is TGTGCCAGCAGCTCAGAGACAGGGGATTACACCGGGGAGCTGTTTTTT. It encodes CASSSETGDYTGELFF. This sequence joins TRBV11-3 and TRBJ2-2; the match to TRBD1 covers 8 bases. The V gene's germline CDR1 is SGHNT and CDR2 YENEEA. The CDR3 has 16 residues. V shed 4 bases and J 3 bases; nucleotides not matched to a gene: 7.